The next 5 T cell receptor beta chains were all read from a single sample in a study of cytomegalovirus exposure and HLA in healthy donors. With 60 Vbeta and 13 Jbeta primers, the PCR was carried out. Sequencing was performed with immunoSEQ multiplex PCR; in TCRdb, only in-frame clones are kept and a portion is missing. The sample records about 110,000 clones, 65% to 80% being singletons. The source material was PBMCs. These receptors were obtained from a female donor in good health and CMV-seropositive.

This chain joins TRBV7-2 and TRBJ1-5; no definite D call. The V gene lost 3 bases and the J gene lost 4 bases, with 10 bases spanning the gap. Germline V gives CDR1 SGHTA, CDR2 FQGNSA. CDR3 length: 14 amino acids. The CDR3: CASSFPGGNQPQHF. In nucleotides, the CDR3 is TGTGCCAGCAGCTTTCCCGGAGGTAATCAGCCCCAGCATTTT. Variable domain in full (rest from reference TRBV7-2 and TRBJ1-5): GAGVSQSPSNKVTEKGKDVELRCDPISGHTALYWYRQSLGQGLEFLIYFQGNSAPDKSGLPSDRFSAERTGGSVSTLTIQRTQQEDSAVYLCASSFPGGNQPQHFGDGTRLSIL.

This clone occurred once. The rearrangement links TRBV6-5 to TRBJ2-7, with D tentatively TRBD2 (6 bases). The V gene's germline CDR1 is MNHEY and CDR2 SVGAGI. Trimming left V 2 bases short and J 1 base short, with 6 bases between. The CDR3 runs 13 residues. Here the CDR3 reads CASSYGTSYEQYF. The DNA for the CDR3 is TGTGCCAGCAGTTACGGGACTTCCTACGAGCAGTACTTC.

V and J are TRBV18 and TRBJ1-1, with a weak D call TRBD1 (5 bases). Germline assignment: CDR1 KGHSH and CDR2 LQKENI. V lost 3 bases to trimming and J lost 1 base, with 12 bases between them. The CDR3 has 15 residues. The CDR3 is CASSPRVGKNTEAFF. The DNA of the CDR3 is TGTGCCAGCTCACCCAGGGTGGGGAAGAACACTGAAGCTTTCTTT.

This clone has just a few counts. The V gene is TRBV2, the J gene TRBJ2-7, with 8 bases fitting TRBD2. The J segment lost 0 bases and the V segment lost 6 bases, leaving 16 bases of the junction unmatched. The CDR3 runs to 18 residues. The germline V gene has CDR1 SNHLY and CDR2 FYNNEI. The CDR3 bases are TGTGCCAGCAGCGCCTCTTGGCTAACTAGCGGCAGCTCCTACGAGCAGTACTTC. The encoded protein is CASSASWLTSGSSYEQYF.

This clone was counted only a few times. This sequence joins TRBV28 and TRBJ2-1, with a weak D call TRBD2 (7 bases). The CDR3 is 17 residues long. Trimming pared 10 bases from V and 0 bases from J, leaving 22 bases between. The germline V gene encodes CDR1 MDHEN and CDR2 SYDVKM. CDR3 bases: TGTGCCACCCAATTTGGGGGGGGCCACAGCTCCTACAATGAGCAGTTCTTC. Protein product: CATQFGGGHSSYNEQFF.